This note documents a single T cell receptor (beta chain) sequence. This specimen comes from a study of T cell changes during pregnancy in multiple sclerosis. Method: immunoSEQ multiplex PCR; TCRdb's copy keeps in-frame clones and lacks some. The sample includes roughly 40,000 clones, more than 85% of them seen just once. In germline, CDR1 is SGHTA, CDR2 FQGNSA. Trimming cost V 4 bases and J 0 bases; bases outside gene matches: 6. This CDR3 region has 16 residues. The receptor was derived from a female donor in good health, enrolled as a control in a pregnancy study. Sample: CD4+ T cells from peripheral blood mononuclear cells, taken after pregnancy. V usage is TRBV7-2 and J usage is TRBJ1-3; 7 bases fit TRBD1. The CDR3 DNA is TGTGCCAGCAGCTGGACAGGTTTGCCCTCTGGAAACACCATATATTTT. The encoded protein is CASSWTGLPSGNTIYF.